The sequence of this T cell receptor (beta chain) was determined in a study of blood T cell repertoires in COVID-19. The wider study: Acute and convalescent COVID-19 specimens originated in the United States, Italy and Spain. T cells, B-cell-depleted T cells, or PBMCs provided the cDNA or gDNA that served as material.

As processed by the authors: Cell counts per sample came from amplifying reference gene primers. Clones were read by immunoSEQ multiplex PCR, and TCRdb kept only the in-frame ones, dropping some. For V, J and clone size, that table is used; D and trimming come from the DNA. The sample includes hundreds of thousands of clones, roughly nine tenths of them seen just once. The V end lost 5 bases, the J end lost 4 bases, and 8 bases lay between the germline ends. Germline V CDR1 and CDR2: SEHNR, FQNEAQ (reference sequence). This CDR3 has 12 amino acids. Source material: peripheral blood. This clonotype was obtained from a man aged 60 to 75 who had recovered from COVID-19. This chain uses TRBV7-9 with TRBJ1-2, with D unclear. For the CDR3, the DNA is TGTGCCAGCAGCCTTCCGGTCTATGGCTACACCTTC. Translating gives CASSLPVYGYTF.